Listed below are T cell receptor beta chains from one sample, sequenced in a study of blood T cell repertoires in COVID-19. Assay used: immunoSEQ multiplex PCR; TCRdb lists only in-frame clones, some missing. Found here are around 100,000 clones, around 84% of them singletons; the top ten hold more than 10%. The sequenced material came from peripheral blood. These receptors were obtained from a human donor in a cohort sampled during active COVID-19. Each CDR3 is given with its conserved first and last residue. D genes are given only for firm matches. Size values are once, few and many counts, or a class for expanded clones, and some rows have none.

clone size: NA; J gene: TRBJ2-5; V gene: TRBV5-1; D gene: NA; CDR3 protein: CASSGGLAETQYF; CDR3 DNA: TGCGCCAGCAGCGGAGGACTGGCCGAGACCCAGTACTTC
clone size: NA; J gene: TRBJ1-5; V gene: TRBV6-6; D gene: NA; CDR3 protein: CASSSVQGNWGQPQHF; CDR3 DNA: TGTGCCAGCAGTTCGGTCCAGGGGAACTGGGGACAGCCCCAGCATTTT
clone size: NA; J gene: TRBJ1-1; V gene: TRBV7-8; D gene: TRBD1; CDR3 protein: CASSHDRAVAFF; CDR3 DNA: TGTGCCAGCAGCCACGACAGGGCCGTGGCTTTCTTT
clone size: once; J gene: TRBJ2-2; V gene: TRBV15; D gene: NA; CDR3 protein: CATSRGQNTGELFF; CDR3 DNA: TGTGCCACCAGCAGAGGTCAGAACACCGGGGAGCTGTTTTTT
clone size: few; J gene: TRBJ1-5; V gene: TRBV4-2; D gene: NA; CDR3 protein: CASSLQGDQPQHF; CDR3 DNA: TGTGCCAGCAGCCTACAGGGCGATCAGCCCCAGCATTTT
clone size: NA; J gene: TRBJ2-1; V gene: TRBV5-1; D gene: NA; CDR3 protein: CASSSGDPTTEQFF; CDR3 DNA: TGCGCCAGCAGCTCGGGGGATCCCACGACTGAGCAGTTCTTC
clone size: NA; J gene: TRBJ1-2; V gene: TRBV2; D gene: NA; CDR3 protein: CASSVPPPGYGYTF; CDR3 DNA: TGTGCCAGCAGTGTCCCCCCGCCCGGCTATGGCTACACCTTC
clone size: NA; J gene: TRBJ2-3; V gene: TRBV5-6; D gene: TRBD1; CDR3 protein: CASSFGTGRTDTQYF; CDR3 DNA: TGTGCCAGCAGCTTTGGGACAGGGAGGACAGATACGCAGTATTTT
clone size: NA; J gene: TRBJ1-3; V gene: TRBV19; D gene: NA; CDR3 protein: CASNSRPSGNTIYF; CDR3 DNA: TGTGCCAGTAATAGCCGGCCCTCTGGAAACACCATATATTTT
clone size: once; J gene: TRBJ1-1; V gene: TRBV10-3; D gene: NA; CDR3 protein: CAISGQYRENTEAFF; CDR3 DNA: TGTGCCATCAGTGGTCAATACAGGGAAAACACTGAAGCTTTCTTT
clone size: NA; J gene: TRBJ2-1; V gene: TRBV11-2; D gene: NA; CDR3 protein: CASSLDATPSAEQFF; CDR3 DNA: TGTGCCAGCAGCTTAGATGCGACACCCTCCGCGGAGCAGTTCTTC
clone size: NA; J gene: TRBJ1-2; V gene: TRBV6-5; D gene: NA; CDR3 protein: CATAQRADYGYTF; CDR3 DNA: TGTGCCACCGCTCAGCGAGCCGACTATGGCTACACCTTC
clone size: NA; J gene: TRBJ1-6; V gene: TRBV5-6; D gene: NA; CDR3 protein: CASSWGLRGNSPLHF; CDR3 DNA: TGTGCCAGCAGCTGGGGACTCCGCGGTAATTCACCCCTCCACTTT
clone size: NA; J gene: TRBJ2-3; V gene: TRBV5-1; D gene: NA; CDR3 protein: CASSFGGERTDTQYF; CDR3 DNA: TGCGCCAGCTCATTCGGTGGGGAGCGCACAGATACGCAGTATTTT
clone size: NA; J gene: TRBJ1-2; V gene: TRBV9; D gene: TRBD1; CDR3 protein: CASSVGPGGGYTF; CDR3 DNA: TGTGCCAGCAGCGTAGGGCCAGGGGGTGGCTACACCTTC
clone size: NA; J gene: TRBJ1-3; V gene: TRBV27; D gene: NA; CDR3 protein: CASSSSGDGGNTIYF; CDR3 DNA: TGTGCCAGCAGTTCCTCAGGGGATGGTGGAAACACCATATATTTT
clone size: NA; J gene: TRBJ2-7; V gene: TRBV5-1; D gene: TRBD1; CDR3 protein: CASSLSTGGGQYF; CDR3 DNA: TGCGCCAGCAGCTTGTCCACAGGGGGCGGGCAGTACTTC
clone size: NA; J gene: TRBJ2-3; V gene: TRBV5-4; D gene: NA; CDR3 protein: CASSSPMDSISDTQYF; CDR3 DNA: TGTGCCAGCAGCTCCCCCATGGACAGTATCTCAGATACGCAGTATTTT
clone size: few; J gene: TRBJ1-5; V gene: TRBV9; D gene: TRBD1; CDR3 protein: CASSLEGARQPQHF; CDR3 DNA: TGTGCCAGCAGCCTGGAGGGGGCGCGCCAGCCCCAGCATTTT
clone size: NA; J gene: TRBJ1-2; V gene: TRBV7-9; D gene: NA; CDR3 protein: CASSLQEVSGGYTF; CDR3 DNA: TGTGCCAGCAGCTTACAAGAAGTTTCGGGAGGCTACACCTTC
clone size: once; J gene: TRBJ1-2; V gene: TRBV3-1/TRBV3-2; D gene: NA; CDR3 protein: CASSHLLGGSHGYTF; CDR3 DNA: TGTGCCAGCAGCCACCTCCTCGGGGGTTCCCATGGCTACACCTTC
clone size: NA; J gene: TRBJ1-4; V gene: TRBV12-2; D gene: NA; CDR3 protein: CASRPRGRGTEKLFF; CDR3 DNA: TGTGCAAGTCGCCCCAGGGGCAGGGGAACTGAAAAACTGTTTTTT
clone size: NA; J gene: TRBJ2-3; V gene: TRBV4-3; D gene: NA; CDR3 protein: CASSPIIQGGQYF; CDR3 DNA: TGCGCCAGCAGCCCGATCATCCAGGGAGGGCAGTATTTT
clone size: few; J gene: TRBJ1-1; V gene: TRBV7-9; D gene: NA; CDR3 protein: CASSFSGGNTEAFF; CDR3 DNA: TGTGCCAGCAGCTTTTCCGGGGGGAACACTGAAGCTTTCTTT
clone size: NA; J gene: TRBJ2-1; V gene: TRBV3-1/TRBV3-2; D gene: TRBD2; CDR3 protein: CASSQDRGGGYNEQFF; CDR3 DNA: TGTGCCAGCAGCCAAGATCGGGGCGGGGGGTACAATGAGCAGTTCTTC
clone size: NA; J gene: TRBJ1-6; V gene: TRBV18; D gene: TRBD1; CDR3 protein: CASSPAGQGYSPLHF; CDR3 DNA: TGTGCCAGCTCACCAGCGGGACAGGGGTATTCACCCCTCCACTTT
clone size: NA; J gene: TRBJ2-5; V gene: TRBV19; D gene: NA; CDR3 protein: CASRPKGKGPETQYF; CDR3 DNA: TGTGCCAGTCGCCCAAAGGGGAAGGGCCCAGAGACCCAGTACTTC
clone size: NA; J gene: TRBJ1-1; V gene: TRBV9; D gene: TRBD1; CDR3 protein: CASEGTGNEAFF; CDR3 DNA: TGTGCCAGCGAAGGGACAGGGAATGAAGCTTTCTTT
clone size: NA; J gene: TRBJ1-3; V gene: TRBV5-1; D gene: NA; CDR3 protein: CASSLQGAGNTIYF; CDR3 DNA: TGCGCCAGCAGCTTACAGGGCGCTGGAAACACCATATATTTT
clone size: NA; J gene: TRBJ1-5; V gene: TRBV19; D gene: TRBD1; CDR3 protein: CASKGTDRNQPQHF; CDR3 DNA: TGTGCCAGTAAGGGGACAGACCGCAATCAGCCCCAGCATTTT
clone size: NA; J gene: TRBJ2-3; V gene: TRBV5-4; D gene: NA; CDR3 protein: CASRQDSSTDTQYF; CDR3 DNA: TGTGCCAGCAGACAGGACAGTAGCACAGATACGCAGTATTTT
clone size: NA; J gene: TRBJ1-3; V gene: TRBV5-1; D gene: NA; CDR3 protein: CASSLVGRGNTIYF; CDR3 DNA: TGCGCCAGCAGCTTGGTAGGGAGGGGAAACACCATATATTTT
clone size: few; J gene: TRBJ1-1; V gene: TRBV7-9; D gene: NA; CDR3 protein: CASSPARRPRTEAFF; CDR3 DNA: TGTGCCAGCAGCCCCGCGAGGAGGCCGCGCACTGAAGCTTTCTTT
clone size: NA; J gene: TRBJ2-2; V gene: TRBV3-1/TRBV3-2; D gene: NA; CDR3 protein: CASSQEWRLPGGELFF; CDR3 DNA: TGTGCCAGCAGCCAAGAATGGCGACTGCCCGGAGGGGAGCTGTTTTTT
clone size: few; J gene: TRBJ1-1; V gene: TRBV12-3/TRBV12-4; D gene: NA; CDR3 protein: CASSSGRGTEAFF; CDR3 DNA: TGTGCCAGCAGTTCCGGGCGCGGGACTGAAGCTTTCTTT
clone size: NA; J gene: TRBJ1-5; V gene: TRBV21-1; D gene: NA; CDR3 protein: CASSKGGGSNQPQHF; CDR3 DNA: TGTGCCAGCAGCAAAGGGGGGGGTAGCAATCAGCCCCAGCATTTT
clone size: NA; J gene: TRBJ2-3; V gene: TRBV7-2; D gene: NA; CDR3 protein: CASSLKGGDTDTQYF; CDR3 DNA: TGTGCCAGCAGCTTGAAGGGGGGGGACACAGATACGCAGTATTTT
clone size: once; J gene: TRBJ1-1; V gene: TRBV27; D gene: NA; CDR3 protein: CASSILGGQGSEAFF; CDR3 DNA: TGTGCCAGCAGTATCCTCGGGGGGCAGGGTTCTGAAGCTTTCTTT
clone size: NA; J gene: TRBJ1-1; V gene: TRBV30; D gene: TRBD1; CDR3 protein: CAWGQGNTEAFF; CDR3 DNA: TGTGCCTGGGGACAGGGGAACACTGAAGCTTTCTTT
clone size: NA; J gene: TRBJ1-1; V gene: TRBV2; D gene: NA; CDR3 protein: CASSVSGGAGTEAFF; CDR3 DNA: TGTGCCAGCAGTGTTAGTGGGGGGGCTGGGACTGAAGCTTTCTTT
clone size: NA; J gene: TRBJ1-3; V gene: TRBV2; D gene: NA; CDR3 protein: CASGLSGNTIYF; CDR3 DNA: TGTGCCAGTGGACTTTCTGGAAACACCATATATTTT
clone size: NA; J gene: TRBJ1-5; V gene: TRBV10-2; D gene: NA; CDR3 protein: CASSEPGYSNQPQHF; CDR3 DNA: TGCGCCAGCAGTGAACCGGGTTATAGCAATCAGCCCCAGCATTTT
clone size: NA; J gene: TRBJ1-1; V gene: TRBV7-3; D gene: TRBD1; CDR3 protein: CASSNRQGRNTEAFF; CDR3 DNA: TGTGCCAGCAGCAACCGACAGGGGAGGAACACTGAAGCTTTCTTT
clone size: few; J gene: TRBJ1-2; V gene: TRBV7-9; D gene: NA; CDR3 protein: CASSLVQPGPNYGYTF; CDR3 DNA: TGTGCCAGCAGCTTAGTTCAGCCAGGGCCTAACTATGGCTACACCTTC
clone size: NA; J gene: TRBJ2-5; V gene: TRBV7-8; D gene: NA; CDR3 protein: CASSLGDYQETQYF; CDR3 DNA: TGTGCCAGCAGCTTAGGGGACTACCAAGAGACCCAGTACTTC
clone size: NA; J gene: TRBJ1-1; V gene: TRBV5-5; D gene: TRBD1; CDR3 protein: CASSFGTGVNAFF; CDR3 DNA: TGTGCCAGCAGCTTCGGGACAGGGGTAAACGCTTTCTTT
clone size: NA; J gene: TRBJ1-1; V gene: TRBV5-5; D gene: NA; CDR3 protein: CASSPLSVNTEAFF; CDR3 DNA: TGTGCCAGCAGCCCTCTGAGCGTGAACACTGAAGCTTTCTTT
clone size: NA; J gene: TRBJ2-1; V gene: TRBV5-1; D gene: TRBD2; CDR3 protein: CASTQAGGSYNEQFF; CDR3 DNA: TGCGCCAGCACCCAAGCGGGGGGCTCCTACAATGAGCAGTTCTTC
clone size: NA; J gene: TRBJ1-1; V gene: TRBV2; D gene: NA; CDR3 protein: CASRVQGGNTEAFF; CDR3 DNA: TGTGCCAGCAGGGTGCAGGGTGGGAACACTGAAGCTTTCTTT